This T cell receptor (beta chain) came from a study of T cells in Graves' hyperthyroidism and ophthalmopathy. Used for diagnoses were clinical symptoms, serum thyroxine and TRAb, thyroid ultrasound and orbital computed tomography. The TCR beta CDR3 regions underwent amplification using RNA transcripts as the source. With the HTBI primer set, the TCR CDR3 went through a first round of RT-PCR. MiXCR, applied by TCRdb to the multiplex PCR reads, yields one record per CDR3 protein. The table records hundreds of thousands of distinct CDR3 sequences, roughly 15% of them present only once. Study-level points and caveats: Model output signaled ophthalmopathy a median around 6.9 months ahead of onset. Ophthalmopathy was distinguished from stable hyperthyroidism by 13 V-J signatures.

To note about this clonotype: Its target is not known.

The CDR3 totals 15 residues. The V gene's germline CDR1 is DFQATT and CDR2 SNEGSKA (reference sequence). The ends were cut back, 6 bases at V and 0 bases at J, with 14 bases in the middle. The clonotype comes from a woman aged 18-29 years with Graves' hyperthyroidism. The chain recombines TRBV20-1 with TRBJ2-2, with D maybe TRBD1 (5 bases). Sample: blood. Written as DNA, the CDR3 is TGCAGTGCCCAACTGGGGCCCGCGAACACCGGGGAGCTGTTTTTT. It encodes CSAQLGPANTGELFF.